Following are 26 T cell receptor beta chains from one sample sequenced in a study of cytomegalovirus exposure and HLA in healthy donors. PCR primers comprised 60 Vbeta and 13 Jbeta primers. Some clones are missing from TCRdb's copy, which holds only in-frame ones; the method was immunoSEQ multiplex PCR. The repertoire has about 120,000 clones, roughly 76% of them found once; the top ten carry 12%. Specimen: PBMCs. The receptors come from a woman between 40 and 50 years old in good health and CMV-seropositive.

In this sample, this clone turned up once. The CDR3 sequence: CASSPPGLAGQETQYF. For the CDR3, the DNA is TGTGCCAGCAGCCCGCCGGGACTAGCGGGACAAGAGACCCAGTACTTC. V and J are TRBV7-9 and TRBJ2-5; 13 nucleotides align to TRBD2. This CDR3 is 16 amino acids long. V dropped 5 bases and J dropped 2; count of bases not matched to a gene: 5. The germline V gene has CDR1 SEHNR and CDR2 FQNEAQ (reference sequence).

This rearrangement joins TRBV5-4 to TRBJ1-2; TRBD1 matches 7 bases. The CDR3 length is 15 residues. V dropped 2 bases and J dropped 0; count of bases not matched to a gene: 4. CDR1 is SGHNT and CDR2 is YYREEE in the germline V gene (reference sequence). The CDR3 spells CASSLGDSSNYGYTF. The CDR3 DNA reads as TGTGCCAGCAGCTTAGGGGACAGTTCTAACTATGGCTACACCTTC.

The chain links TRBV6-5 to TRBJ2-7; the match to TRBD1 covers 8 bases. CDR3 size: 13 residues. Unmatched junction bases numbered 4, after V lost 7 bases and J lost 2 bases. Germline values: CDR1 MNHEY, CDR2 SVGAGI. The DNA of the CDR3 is TGTGCCAGCACGAGGACAGGGACCTACGAGCAGTACTTC. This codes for CASTRTGTYEQYF.

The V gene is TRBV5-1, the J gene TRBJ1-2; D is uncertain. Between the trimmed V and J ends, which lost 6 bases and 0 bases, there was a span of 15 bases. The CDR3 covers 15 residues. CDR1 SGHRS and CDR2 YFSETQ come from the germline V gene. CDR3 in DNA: TGCGCCAGCACTCCAGAATCAAATCCTAACTATGGCTACACCTTC. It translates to CASTPESNPNYGYTF. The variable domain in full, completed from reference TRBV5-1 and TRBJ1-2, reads KAGVTQTPRYLIKTRGQQVTLSCSPISGHRSVSWYQQTPGQGLQFLFEYFSETQRNKGNFPGRFSGRQFSNSRSEMNVSTLELGDSALYLCASTPESNPNYGYTFGSGTRLTVV.

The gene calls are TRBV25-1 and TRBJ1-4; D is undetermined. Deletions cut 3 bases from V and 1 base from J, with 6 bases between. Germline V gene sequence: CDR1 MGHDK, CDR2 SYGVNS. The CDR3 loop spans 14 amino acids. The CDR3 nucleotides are TGTGCCAGCAGTGACAGTTTAACTAATGAAAAACTGTTTTTT. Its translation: CASSDSLTNEKLFF.

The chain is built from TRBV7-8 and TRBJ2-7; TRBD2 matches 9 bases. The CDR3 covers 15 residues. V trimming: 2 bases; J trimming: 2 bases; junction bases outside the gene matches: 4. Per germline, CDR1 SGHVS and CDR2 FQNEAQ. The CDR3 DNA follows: TGTGCCAGCAGCTTATTGGGACTAGCTCCCTACGAGCAGTACTTC. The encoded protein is CASSLLGLAPYEQYF.

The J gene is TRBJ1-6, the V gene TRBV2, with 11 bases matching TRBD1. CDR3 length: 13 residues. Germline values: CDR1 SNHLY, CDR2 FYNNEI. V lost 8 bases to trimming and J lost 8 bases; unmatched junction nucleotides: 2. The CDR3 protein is CASAGQGDSPLHF. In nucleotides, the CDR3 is TGTGCCAGCGCGGGACAGGGGGATTCACCCCTCCACTTT. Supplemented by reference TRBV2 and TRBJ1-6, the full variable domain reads EPEVTQTPSHQVTQMGQEVILRCVPISNHLYFYWYRQILGQKVEFLVSFYNNEISEKSEIFDDQFSVERPDGSNFTLKIRSTKLEDSAMYFCASAGQGDSPLHFGNGTRLTVT.

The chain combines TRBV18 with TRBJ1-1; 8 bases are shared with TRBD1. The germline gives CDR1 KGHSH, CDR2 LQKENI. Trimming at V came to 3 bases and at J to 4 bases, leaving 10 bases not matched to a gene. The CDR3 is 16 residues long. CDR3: CASSPGQAVVGTEAFF. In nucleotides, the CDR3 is TGTGCCAGCTCACCGGGACAGGCCGTTGTGGGCACTGAAGCTTTCTTT.

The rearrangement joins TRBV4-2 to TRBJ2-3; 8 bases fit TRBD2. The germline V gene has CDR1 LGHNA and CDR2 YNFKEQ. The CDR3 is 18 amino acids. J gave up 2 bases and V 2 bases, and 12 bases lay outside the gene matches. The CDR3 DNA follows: TGTGCCAGCAGCCAAACCGTCCTCGGCGGGGGGTCCACAGATACGCAGTATTTT. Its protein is CASSQTVLGGGSTDTQYF.

CDR3 residues: CASSKGALDTEAFF. CDR3 in DNA: TGTGCCAGCAGTAAGGGGGCCCTGGACACTGAAGCTTTCTTT. The chain couples TRBV2 to TRBJ1-1; 7 positions match TRBD1. CDR3 size: 14 residues. Germline CDR1 SNHLY, CDR2 FYNNEI. The V gene end was trimmed by 5 bases and the J gene end by 3 bases; junction bases not matched to a gene: 6.

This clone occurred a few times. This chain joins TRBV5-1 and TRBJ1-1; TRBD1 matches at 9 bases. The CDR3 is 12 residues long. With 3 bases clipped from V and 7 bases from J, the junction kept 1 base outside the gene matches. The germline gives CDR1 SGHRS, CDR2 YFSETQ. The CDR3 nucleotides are TGCGCCAGCAGCTGGGGACAGGGTGAAGCTTTCTTT. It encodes CASSWGQGEAFF.

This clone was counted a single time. The DNA for the CDR3 is TGTGCCAGCAGCCAGGGGTTCCACGAGCAGTACTTC. Protein product: CASSQGFHEQYF. The rearrangement joins TRBV7-9 to TRBJ2-7; a possible D gene is TRBD1 (6 bases). With 5 bases removed from V and 5 bases from J, the gap between germline ends came to 10 bases. There are 12 residues in the CDR3. Germline V gene data show CDR1 as SEHNR and CDR2 as FQNEAQ (reference sequence).

CDR3 in amino acids: CASSEFTSVGTGELFF. CDR3 bases: TGTGCCAGCAGTGAATTTACTAGCGTTGGCACCGGGGAGCTGTTTTTT. V and J are TRBV6-1 and TRBJ2-2; 7 nucleotides agree with TRBD2. The CDR3 consists of 16 residues. The V gene's germline CDR1 is MNHNS and CDR2 SASEGT. Unmatched junction bases numbered 7, after V lost 2 bases and J lost 4 bases.

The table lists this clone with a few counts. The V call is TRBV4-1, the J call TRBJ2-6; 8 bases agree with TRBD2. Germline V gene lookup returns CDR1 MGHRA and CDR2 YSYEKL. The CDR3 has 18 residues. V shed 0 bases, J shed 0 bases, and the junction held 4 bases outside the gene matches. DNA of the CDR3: TGCGCCAGCAGCCAAGAAGGAGCGGGGGTCTCTGGGGCCAACGTCCTGACTTTC. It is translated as CASSQEGAGVSGANVLTF.

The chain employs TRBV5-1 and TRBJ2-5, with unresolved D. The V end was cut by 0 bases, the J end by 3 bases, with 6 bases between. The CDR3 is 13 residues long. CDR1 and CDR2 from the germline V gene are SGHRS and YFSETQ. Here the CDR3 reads CASSLGREETQYF. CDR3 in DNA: TGCGCCAGCAGCTTGGGCCGGGAAGAGACCCAGTACTTC.

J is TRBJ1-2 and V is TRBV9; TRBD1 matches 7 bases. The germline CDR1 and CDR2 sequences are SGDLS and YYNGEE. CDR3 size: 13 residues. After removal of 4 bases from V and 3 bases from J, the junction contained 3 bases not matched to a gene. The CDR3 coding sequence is TGTGCCAGCAGCACCGGGACAGACTATGGCTACACCTTC. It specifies CASSTGTDYGYTF. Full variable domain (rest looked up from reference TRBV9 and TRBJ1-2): DSGVTQTPKHLITATGQRVTLRCSPRSGDLSVYWYQQSLDQGLQFLIQYYNGEERAKGNILERFSAQQFPDLHSELNLSSLELGDSALYFCASSTGTDYGYTFGSGTRLTVV.

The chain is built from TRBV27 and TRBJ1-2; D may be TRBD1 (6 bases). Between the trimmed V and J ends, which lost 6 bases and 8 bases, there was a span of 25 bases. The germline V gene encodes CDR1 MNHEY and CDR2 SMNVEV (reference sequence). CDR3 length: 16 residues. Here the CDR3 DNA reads TGTGCCAGCAGCCTAGGTCGCACAGGGCTCCTAACCGGCTACACCTTC. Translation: CASSLGRTGLLTGYTF.

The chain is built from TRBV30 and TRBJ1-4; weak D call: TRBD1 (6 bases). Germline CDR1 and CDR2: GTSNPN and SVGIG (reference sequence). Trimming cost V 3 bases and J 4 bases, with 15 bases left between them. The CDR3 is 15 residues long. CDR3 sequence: CAWSPLGQLNEKLFF. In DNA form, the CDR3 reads TGTGCCTGGAGCCCCTTAGGACAGCTTAATGAAAAACTGTTTTTT.

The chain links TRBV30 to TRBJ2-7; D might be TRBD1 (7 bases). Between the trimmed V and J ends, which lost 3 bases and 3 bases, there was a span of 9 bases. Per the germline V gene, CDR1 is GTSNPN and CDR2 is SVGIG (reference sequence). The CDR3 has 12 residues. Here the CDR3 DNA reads TGTGCCTGGAGGCAGGGGGGCTACGAGCAGTACTTC. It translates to CAWRQGGYEQYF.

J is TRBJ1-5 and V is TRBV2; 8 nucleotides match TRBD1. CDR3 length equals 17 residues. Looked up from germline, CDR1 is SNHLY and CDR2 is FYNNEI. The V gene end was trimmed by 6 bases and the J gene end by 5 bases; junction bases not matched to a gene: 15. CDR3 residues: CASRAGKDRVGHQPQHF. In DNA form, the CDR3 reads TGTGCCAGCAGAGCCGGGAAGGACAGGGTTGGCCATCAGCCCCAGCATTTT.

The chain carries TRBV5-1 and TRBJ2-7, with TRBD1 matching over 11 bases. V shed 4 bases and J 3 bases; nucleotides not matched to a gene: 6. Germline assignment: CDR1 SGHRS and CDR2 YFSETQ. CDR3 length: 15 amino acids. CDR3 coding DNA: TGCGCCAGCAGCAGCGGACAGGGGGCTGGCTACGAGCAGTACTTC. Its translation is CASSSGQGAGYEQYF. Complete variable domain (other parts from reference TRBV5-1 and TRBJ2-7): KAGVTQTPRYLIKTRGQQVTLSCSPISGHRSVSWYQQTPGQGLQFLFEYFSETQRNKGNFPGRFSGRQFSNSRSEMNVSTLELGDSALYLCASSSGQGAGYEQYFGPGTRLTVT.

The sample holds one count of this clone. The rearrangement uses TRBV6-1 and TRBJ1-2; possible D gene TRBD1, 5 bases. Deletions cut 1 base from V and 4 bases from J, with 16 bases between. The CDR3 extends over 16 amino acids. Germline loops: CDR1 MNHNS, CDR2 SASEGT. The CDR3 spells CASSEGPLGAAYGYTF. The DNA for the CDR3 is TGTGCCAGCAGTGAAGGTCCGTTAGGGGCGGCCTATGGCTACACCTTC.

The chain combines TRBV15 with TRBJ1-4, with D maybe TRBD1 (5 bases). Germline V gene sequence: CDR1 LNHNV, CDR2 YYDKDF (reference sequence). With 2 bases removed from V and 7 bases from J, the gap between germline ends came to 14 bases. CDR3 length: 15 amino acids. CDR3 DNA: TGTGCCACCAGCAGATCGACAGTTGCTCCTGAAAAACTGTTTTTT. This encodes CATSRSTVAPEKLFF.

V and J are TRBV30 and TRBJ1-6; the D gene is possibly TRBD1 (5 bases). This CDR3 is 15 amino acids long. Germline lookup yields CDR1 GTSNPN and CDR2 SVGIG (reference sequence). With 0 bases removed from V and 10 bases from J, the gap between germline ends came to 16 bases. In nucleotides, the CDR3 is TGTGCCTGGAGTGTACCCGGCCCAGGGTCCTCACCCCTCCACTTT. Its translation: CAWSVPGPGSSPLHF.

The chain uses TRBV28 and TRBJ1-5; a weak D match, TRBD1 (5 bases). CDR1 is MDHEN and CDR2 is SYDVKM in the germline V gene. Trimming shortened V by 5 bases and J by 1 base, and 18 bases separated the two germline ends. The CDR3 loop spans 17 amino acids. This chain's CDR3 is CASSPAGTKVSNQPQHF. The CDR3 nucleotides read TGTGCCAGCAGTCCCGCTGGGACTAAAGTCAGCAATCAGCCCCAGCATTTT. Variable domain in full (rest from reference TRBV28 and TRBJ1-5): DVKVTQSSRYLVKRTGEKVFLECVQDMDHENMFWYRQDPGLGLRLIYFSYDVKMKEKGDIPEGYSVSREKKERFSLILESASTNQTSMYLCASSPAGTKVSNQPQHFGDGTRLSIL.

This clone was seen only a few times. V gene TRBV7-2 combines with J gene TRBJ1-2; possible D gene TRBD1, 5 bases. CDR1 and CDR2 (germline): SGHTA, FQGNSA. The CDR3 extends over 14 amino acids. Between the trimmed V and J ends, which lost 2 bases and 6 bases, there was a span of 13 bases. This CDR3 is CASSLRGSVDGYTF. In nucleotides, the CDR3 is TGTGCCAGCAGCTTAAGGGGATCGGTAGATGGCTACACCTTC.